Listed below are T cell receptor beta chains from one sample, sequenced in a study of identical twins. Via MiXCR, TCRdb re-called the 5' RACE reads, giving one row per CDR3 protein. The table has approximately 890,000 distinct CDR3 sequences, more than 9% seen once. The same specimen was also included in a second study, on yellow fever vaccine responses in identical twins.

The sequenced sample was PBMCs. Source of these receptors: a woman in her late teens or twenties in good health. Both conserved end residues are part of each CDR3. A D gene is named only where the DNA matches it firmly. Rows give clone size only sometimes, using once, few, many, or a class for an expanded clone.

d_gene | j_gene | abundance | v_gene | CDR3aa | CDR3nt
TRBD2 | TRBJ2-3 | few | TRBV20-1 | CSALGGAATDTQYF | TGCAGTGCTCTCGGGGGGGCCGCCACAGATACGCAGTATTTT
NA | TRBJ1-5 | once | TRBV20-1 | CSARRADQPQHF | TGCAGTGCTAGGAGGGCCGATCAGCCCCAGCATTTT
TRBD1 | TRBJ2-7 | NA | TRBV25-1 | CASSRTGNHYEQYF | TGTGCCAGCAGCCGGACAGGAAATCACTACGAGCAGTACTTC
TRBD1 | TRBJ2-3 | many | TRBV12-3/TRBV12-4 | CASSWTGGQDTQYF | TGTGCCAGCAGTTGGACAGGGGGCCAAGATACGCAGTATTTT
TRBD1 | TRBJ2-3 | NA | TRBV29-1 | CSALQGGSLDTQYF | TGCAGCGCCCTACAGGGGGGATCGTTGGATACGCAGTATTTT
NA | TRBJ2-5 | NA | TRBV2 | CASSEWRNSGPSGF | TGTGCCAGCAGTGAATGGCGGAATAGCGGACCCTCGGGCTTC
TRBD2 | TRBJ2-5 | NA | TRBV5-1 | CASSLLTSGQETQYF | TGCGCCAGCAGCTTGTTGACTAGCGGGCAAGAGACCCAGTACTTC
NA | TRBJ1-3 | NA | TRBV28 | CASSFRTLSGNTIYF | TGTGCCAGCAGTTTTCGGACACTCTCTGGAAACACCATATATTTT
TRBD1 | TRBJ1-5 | many | TRBV28 | CASMGQGGLPRRHF | TGTGCCAGCATGGGGCAGGGGGGCCTCCCCAGAAGGCATTTT
NA | TRBJ1-2 | few | TRBV6-1 | CASVRDGYNYGYTF | TGTGCCAGCGTCCGGGACGGATATAACTATGGCTACACCTTC
TRBD2 | TRBJ2-3 | few | TRBV11-2 | CASRSVGLAGVTDTQYF | TGTGCCAGCAGATCAGTGGGGCTAGCGGGAGTCACAGATACGCAGTATTTT
TRBD1 | TRBJ2-3 | few | TRBV5-1 | CASSTGQTDTQYF | TGCGCCAGCAGCACGGGACAGACAGATACGCAGTATTTT
NA | TRBJ1-1 | few | TRBV29-1 | CSANPNTEAFF | TGCAGCGCAAACCCGAACACTGAAGCTTTCTTT
NA | TRBJ2-7 | NA | TRBV18 | CASSPALGYEQYF | TGTGCCAGCTCACCGGCCTTAGGCTACGAGCAGTACTTC
TRBD2 | TRBJ2-2 | NA | TRBV5-1 | CATAPRGDTGELFF | TGCGCCACCGCGCCTCGGGGGGACACCGGGGAGCTGTTTTTT
NA | TRBJ2-1 | NA | TRBV6-5 | CASSAPGSVQFF | TGTGCCAGCAGTGCCCCGGGTAGCGTGCAGTTCTTC
NA | TRBJ1-4 | few | TRBV12-2 | CASRKPGQPNEKLFF | TGTGCAAGTCGCAAACCGGGACAGCCGAATGAAAAACTGTTTTTT
NA | TRBJ2-5 | many | TRBV4-1 | CASSQDNAPRRETQYF | TGCGCCAGCAGCCAAGATAACGCCCCAAGGCGGGAGACCCAGTACTTC
NA | TRBJ2-1 | many | TRBV4-2 | CASSQGRKLSSYNEQFF | TGTGCCAGCAGCCAAGGGCGGAAACTGAGCTCCTACAATGAGCAGTTCTTC
NA | TRBJ1-5 | NA | TRBV6-2/TRBV6-3 | CASSYSNNQPQHF | TGTGCCAGCAGTTACTCTAACAATCAGCCCCAGCATTTT
TRBD1 | TRBJ1-3 | NA | TRBV12-3/TRBV12-4 | CASIEAGAGQGAGNTIYF | TGTGCCAGCATCGAAGCCGGGGCGGGACAGGGGGCTGGAAACACCATATATTTT
TRBD1 | TRBJ2-7 | NA | TRBV20-1 | CSATKVRTGGYEQYF | TGCAGTGCCACAAAAGTACGGACAGGGGGGTACGAGCAGTACTTC
NA | TRBJ2-3 | few | TRBV5-5 | CASSLTSGPDTQYF | TGTGCCAGCAGCTTGACGTCGGGACCAGATACGCAGTATTTT
NA | TRBJ1-5 | many | TRBV28 | CASAGQPNQPQHF | TGTGCCAGCGCCGGCCAGCCAAATCAGCCCCAGCATTTT
NA | TRBJ2-1 | few | TRBV5-1 | CASRQTSTNEQFF | TGCGCCAGCAGACAGACTAGTACCAATGAGCAGTTCTTC
NA | TRBJ2-1 | NA | TRBV2 | CASSDFRGNEQFF | TGTGCCAGCAGTGATTTCAGGGGCAATGAGCAGTTCTTC
NA | TRBJ2-1 | few | TRBV16 | CASSQGTVSSYNEQFF | TGTGCCAGCAGCCAAGGTACGGTGAGCTCCTACAATGAGCAGTTCTTC
TRBD2 | TRBJ2-1 | few | TRBV11-1 | CASSSPLLAGVRAHEQFF | TGTGCCAGCAGCTCCCCGCTTTTAGCGGGAGTTAGAGCTCATGAGCAGTTCTTC
NA | TRBJ2-5 | NA | TRBV2 | CASSPGSKGETQYF | TGTGCCAGCAGTCCAGGATCGAAAGGAGAGACCCAGTACTTC
NA | TRBJ2-1 | many | TRBV20-1 | CSARGREYDNEQFF | TGCAGTGCTAGAGGCAGGGAATACGACAATGAGCAGTTCTTC
NA | TRBJ2-3 | NA | TRBV18 | CASSPGGIDTQYF | TGTGCCAGCTCACCAGGGGGAATAGATACGCAGTATTTT
NA | TRBJ2-3 | many | TRBV28 | CASSPLGRTTDTQYF | TGTGCCAGCAGTCCTCTCGGACGGACCACAGATACGCAGTATTTT
NA | TRBJ1-3 | NA | TRBV24-1 | CATSEGVGNTIYF | TGTGCCACCAGTGAAGGTGTTGGAAACACCATATATTTT
TRBD1 | TRBJ1-6 | few | TRBV7-9 | CASSLFRDRDSPLHF | TGTGCCAGCAGCTTATTCAGGGACAGAGATTCACCCCTCCACTTT
NA | TRBJ1-2 | few | TRBV5-1 | CASSWMGTDYGYTF | TGCGCCAGCAGCTGGATGGGGACGGACTATGGCTACACCTTC
NA | TRBJ2-2 | NA | TRBV6-5 | CASSYMGAQAGELFF | TGTGCCAGCAGTTACATGGGGGCGCAGGCCGGGGAGCTGTTTTTT
TRBD2 | TRBJ2-1 | NA | TRBV18 | CASSPPFPGGAYNEQFF | TGTGCCAGCTCACCACCGTTTCCGGGAGGAGCCTACAATGAGCAGTTCTTC
NA | TRBJ2-2 | NA | TRBV7-9 | CASSVGPANTGELFF | TGTGCCAGCAGCGTAGGGCCAGCGAACACCGGGGAGCTGTTTTTT
TRBD2 | TRBJ2-5 | NA | TRBV5-5 | CASSPTFSGGRQETQYF | TGTGCCAGCAGCCCAACCTTTTCGGGGGGGCGCCAAGAGACCCAGTACTTC
NA | TRBJ2-4 | many | TRBV12-3/TRBV12-4 | CASSRQQGSIQYF | TGTGCCAGCAGTCGCCAGCAGGGGAGCATTCAGTACTTC
NA | TRBJ2-1 | few | TRBV7-2 | CASSRIPTSSSYNEQFF | TGTGCCAGCAGCCGTATTCCGACATCGAGCTCCTACAATGAGCAGTTCTTC
NA | TRBJ1-4 | few | TRBV4-1 | CASNPLGPLGKLFF | TGCGCCAGCAATCCCCTTGGCCCGCTAGGAAAACTGTTTTTT
NA | TRBJ2-5 | NA | TRBV6-5 | CASSYSEGGLQETQYF | TGTGCCAGCAGTTACTCGGAGGGGGGGCTCCAAGAGACCCAGTACTTC